The rows below give T cell receptor beta chains drawn from one sample of a study of beta chain features in type 1 diabetes. Assay: immunoSEQ multiplex PCR; the TCRdb copy retains only in-frame clones and omits some. The repertoire consists of 450,000 to 550,000 clones, with approximately 30% occurring once and the leading ten covering roughly 0.06%. The source material was naive CD4+ T cells from blood. These receptor sequences come from a young man in good health. The CDR3 runs from the conserved cysteine through the conserved F or W. A D gene is named only where the DNA matches it firmly. A clone size is listed for some rows: how often the clone was seen (once, few, many), or a class if it is expanded.

clone_size j_call d_call v_call cdr3_nt cdr3_aa
few TRBJ1-1 TRBD1 TRBV7-2 TGTGCCAGCAGCCTACAGGGGCTGAACACTGAAGCTTTCTTT CASSLQGLNTEAFF
. TRBJ2-7 TRBD2 TRBV30 TGTGCCTGGAGTGTCAGACTAGCGGGAGGAGGCGAGCAGTACTTC CAWSVRLAGGGEQYF
few TRBJ2-3 . TRBV15 TGTGCCACCAGCAGGGGGCCTAGCAGCACAGATACGCAGTATTTT CATSRGPSSTDTQYF
. TRBJ1-1 TRBD1 TRBV29-1 TGCAGCGCCAGCACAGGGGGGAACACTGAAGCTTTCTTT CSASTGGNTEAFF
. TRBJ2-7 . TRBV30 TGTGCCCTCAACAAAGGAATCCCCTCCTACGAGCAGTACTTC CALNKGIPSYEQYF
. TRBJ2-2 . TRBV29-1 TGCAGCGTTGAGAGGCAGGTTGCCACCGGGGAGCTGTTTTTT CSVERQVATGELFF
few TRBJ2-2 . TRBV30 TGTGCCTGGAGTTTCAACACCGGGGAGCTGTTTTTT CAWSFNTGELFF
few TRBJ2-1 TRBD1 TRBV10-3 TGTGCCATCAGTGAGTGGGGGACAGGGCAATACAATGAGCAGTTCTTC CAISEWGTGQYNEQFF
. TRBJ2-7 . TRBV25-1 TGTGCCAGCGGGGACGGCCGCGAGCAGTACTTC CASGDGREQYF
. TRBJ1-1 . TRBV30 TGTGCCTGGCGCGGACAGTGGAACACTGAAGCTTTCTTT CAWRGQWNTEAFF